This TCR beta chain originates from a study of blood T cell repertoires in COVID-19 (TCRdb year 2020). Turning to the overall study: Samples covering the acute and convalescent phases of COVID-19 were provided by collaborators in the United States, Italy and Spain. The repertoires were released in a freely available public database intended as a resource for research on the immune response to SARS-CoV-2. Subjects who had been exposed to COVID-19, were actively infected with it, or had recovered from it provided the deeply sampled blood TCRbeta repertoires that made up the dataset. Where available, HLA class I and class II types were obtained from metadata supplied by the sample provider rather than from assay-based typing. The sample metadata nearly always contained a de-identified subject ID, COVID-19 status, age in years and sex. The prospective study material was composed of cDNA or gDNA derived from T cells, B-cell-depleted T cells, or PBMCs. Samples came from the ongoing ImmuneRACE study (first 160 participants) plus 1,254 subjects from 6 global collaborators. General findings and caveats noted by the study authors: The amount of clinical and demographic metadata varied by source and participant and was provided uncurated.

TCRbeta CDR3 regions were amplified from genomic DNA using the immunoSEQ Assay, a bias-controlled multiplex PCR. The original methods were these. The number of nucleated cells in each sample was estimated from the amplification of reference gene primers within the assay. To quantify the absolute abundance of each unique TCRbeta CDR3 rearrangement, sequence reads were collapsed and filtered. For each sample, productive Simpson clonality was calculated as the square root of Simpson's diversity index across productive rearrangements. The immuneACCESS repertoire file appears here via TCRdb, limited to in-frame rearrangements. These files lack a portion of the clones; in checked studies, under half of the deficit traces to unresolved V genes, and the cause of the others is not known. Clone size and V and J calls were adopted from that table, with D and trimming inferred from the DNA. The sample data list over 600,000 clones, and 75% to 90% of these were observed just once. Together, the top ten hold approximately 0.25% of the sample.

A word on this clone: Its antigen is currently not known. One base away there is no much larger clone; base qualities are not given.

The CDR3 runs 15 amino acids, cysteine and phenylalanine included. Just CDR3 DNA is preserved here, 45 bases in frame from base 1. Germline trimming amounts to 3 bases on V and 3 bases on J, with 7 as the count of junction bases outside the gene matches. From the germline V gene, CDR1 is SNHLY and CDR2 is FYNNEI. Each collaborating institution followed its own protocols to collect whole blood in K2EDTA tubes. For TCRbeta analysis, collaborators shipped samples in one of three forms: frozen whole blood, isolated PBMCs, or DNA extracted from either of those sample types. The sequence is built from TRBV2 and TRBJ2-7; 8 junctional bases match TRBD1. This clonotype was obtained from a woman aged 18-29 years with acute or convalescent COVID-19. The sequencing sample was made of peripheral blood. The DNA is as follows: TGTGCCAGCAGTGATACAGGGGGAACCCTCTACGAGCAGTACTTC. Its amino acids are CASSDTGGTLYEQYF.